This TCR beta chain was captured by sequencing in a study of vaccination and CD4 T cells after COVID-19. As for the study in general: A CEFX pool, an HIV-1 Nef pool, or no peptide went to control cultures.

Cultured CD4+ T-cell DNA underwent Oncomine TCR Beta short-read sequencing. TCRdb used MiXCR to reprocess the PCR reads, holding one entry per CDR3 protein. The data hold 9,500 to 15,000 distinct CDR3 sequences, with 75% observed a single time. Treatment defined: roughly 10-day PBMC culture with coronavirus spike peptide pools or control peptides (ViraFEST assay). Study-wide points: The appearance of a median about 88% of reactive clones in convalescent patients occurred only post-vaccination.

A note on this clonotype: Its antigen is undetermined.

CDR3 length equals 16 residues. Germline V CDR1 and CDR2: MNHEY, SVGEGT. V lost 0 bases to trimming and J lost 4 bases, with 16 bases between them. This chain connects TRBV6-2 or TRBV6-3 to TRBJ2-7; no definite D call. The TCR originated in a human donor who had recovered from COVID-19. The sequenced sample was CD4+ T cells from blood, cultured in vitro. The CDR3, as DNA: TGTGCCAGCAGTTACTCCGGTGTGCAGGCCAAATACGAGCAGTACTTC. Its translation: CASSYSGVQAKYEQYF.